These 14 T cell receptor beta chains came from one sample sequenced in a study of T cell repertoires in cytomegalovirus infection. The antigens of these receptors remain unknown. MiXCR was run by TCRdb on the reads, yielding one entry per CDR3 protein. The sample holds roughly 220,000 distinct CDR3 sequences, 35% to 45% seen once. This specimen was CD8+ T cells from cultured PBMCs, taken from culture after CMV antigen stimulation. These receptors came from a human donor in good health (CMV status not recorded). Some clones in this sample may be carry-over from other donors' samples.

This clonotype showed up just a few times. CDR3 residues: CATSIGLAGTGELFF. The CDR3 DNA sequence: TGTGCCACCAGCATCGGTCTAGCGGGCACCGGGGAGCTGTTTTTT. The chain couples TRBV15 to TRBJ2-2, with TRBD2 matching 8 bases. Trimming took 4 bases from V and 4 from J; bases not matched to a gene: 5. CDR1 is LNHNV and CDR2 is YYDKDF in the germline V gene (reference sequence). The CDR3 length is 15 residues.

This clonotype was observed a handful of times. The CDR3 DNA reads TGTGCCAGCACCCAGGGAGACATTCAGTACTTC. Translation: CASTQGDIQYF. V usage is TRBV2 and J usage is TRBJ2-4; D may correspond to TRBD1 or TRBD2 (5 bases each). Germline loops: CDR1 SNHLY, CDR2 FYNNEI. The CDR3 runs 11 residues. With 7 bases removed from V and 8 bases from J, the gap between germline ends came to 9 bases.

The sample holds a few counts of this clonotype. CDR3 loop: CASSPWDGPLSSYNEQFF. For the CDR3, the DNA is TGTGCCAGCAGCCCATGGGATGGGCCCCTGAGCTCCTACAATGAGCAGTTCTTC. The rearrangement joins TRBV9 to TRBJ2-1; D is unclear. Trimming removed 4 bases at V and 0 bases at J, with 20 bases between. CDR1 SGDLS and CDR2 YYNGEE come from the germline V gene. The CDR3 has 18 amino acids.

The DNA for the CDR3 is TGTGCCAGCAGCCGTCTCGACCAAGAGACCCAGTACTTC. Its protein is CASSRLDQETQYF. The chain couples TRBV3-1 to TRBJ2-5; D ambiguous. The CDR3 totals 13 residues. V lost 4 bases, J lost 0 bases, and 6 bases lay in between. CDR1 and CDR2 (germline): LGHDT, YNNKEL (reference sequence).

The genes are TRBV29-1 and TRBJ2-4; D perhaps matches TRBD1 (6 bases). The germline V gene encodes CDR1 SQVTM and CDR2 ANQGSEA. V lost 7 bases, J lost 9 bases, and 16 bases lay in between. This CDR3 is built from 12 residues. CDR3 loop: CSAETGLSIQYF. The CDR3 region has the DNA TGCAGCGCTGAGACAGGATTGAGCATTCAGTACTTC.

This clonotype was counted a few times. J is TRBJ2-6 and V is TRBV9, with 8 nucleotides matching TRBD1. V lost 0 bases and J lost 2; bases outside the gene matches: 7. This CDR3 has 18 amino acids. Looked up from germline, CDR1 is SGDLS and CDR2 is YYNGEE. CDR3 nucleotide sequence: TGTGCCAGCAGCGTAGATGGGCAGGGGGCAACTGGGGCCAACGTCCTGACTTTC. Its protein is CASSVDGQGATGANVLTF.

In its sample, this clonotype was seen once. The gene calls are TRBV13 and TRBJ1-1; D is unresolved. Germline assignment: CDR1 PRHDT and CDR2 FYEKMQ (reference sequence). The CDR3 spans 16 residues. Between the trimmed V and J ends, which lost 0 bases and 2 bases, there was a span of 13 bases. CDR3 sequence reads: CASSLGGAGFNTEAFF. The CDR3 DNA reads TGTGCCAGCAGCTTAGGTGGTGCGGGGTTTAACACTGAAGCTTTCTTT. The full variable domain, its missing parts supplied by reference TRBV13 and TRBJ1-1, is AAGVIQSPRHLIKEKRETATLKCYPIPRHDTVYWYQQGPGQDPQFLISFYEKMQSDKGSIPDRFSAQQFSDYHSELNMSSLELGDSALYFCASSLGGAGFNTEAFFGQGTRLTVV.

The genes are TRBV28 and TRBJ2-6, with TRBD1 matching over 8 bases. Germline V CDR1 and CDR2: MDHEN, SYDVKM. J gave up 3 bases and V 5 bases, and 12 bases lay outside the gene matches. The CDR3 spans 18 residues. CDR3 DNA: TGTGCCAGCAGTACACCCGAGACAGGGGCAGGTGGGGCCAACGTCCTGACTTTC. This gives the protein CASSTPETGAGGANVLTF.

The V and J genes are TRBV27 and TRBJ2-7; D is perhaps TRBD1 or TRBD2 (7 bases each). The V gene's germline CDR1 is MNHEY and CDR2 SMNVEV (reference sequence). The CDR3 totals 12 residues. Trimming cost V 10 bases and J 6 bases, with 16 bases left between them. This CDR3 is CATRQGGSEQYF. The CDR3, as DNA: TGTGCCACCCGACAGGGAGGGAGCGAGCAGTACTTC.

The chain employs TRBV9 and TRBJ2-2; D is uncertain. The CDR3 is made up of 14 amino acids. The germline V and J ends were trimmed by 4 bases and 3 bases, with 10 bases remaining between them. Germline CDR1 SGDLS, CDR2 YYNGEE. CDR3 in amino acids: CASSPPRDTGELFF. CDR3 DNA: TGTGCCAGCAGCCCCCCGCGCGACACCGGGGAGCTGTTTTTT.

The chain carries TRBV25-1 and TRBJ2-7, with D possibly being TRBD1 (5 bases). V was clipped by 4 bases and J by 2 bases, with 21 bases between them. From germline, CDR1 is MGHDK and CDR2 SYGVNS. The CDR3 consists of 17 residues. CDR3 bases: TGTGCCAGCAGTGCTACCCCCAGGGTCCTCGATCCCTACGAGCAGTACTTC. It yields the protein CASSATPRVLDPYEQYF.

This clonotype occurred a few times. This rearrangement joins TRBV7-6 to TRBJ2-1; D remains unclear. This CDR3 has 14 amino acids. From germline, CDR1 is SGHVS and CDR2 FNYEAQ. The ends were cut back, 5 bases at V and 5 bases at J, with 13 bases in the middle. CDR3 sequence reads: CASSTRQVDNEQFF. The CDR3 nucleotides read TGTGCCAGCAGCACCCGCCAAGTGGACAATGAGCAGTTCTTC. The entire variable domain, with the rest obtained from reference TRBV7-6 and TRBJ2-1, is as follows: GAGVSQSPRYKVTKRGQDVALRCDPISGHVSLYWYRQALGQGPEFLTYFNYEAQQDKSGLPNDRFSAERPEGSISTLTIQRTEQRDSAMYRCASSTRQVDNEQFFGPGTRLTVL.

The chain has TRBV7-6 and TRBJ1-1, with 8 nucleotides matching TRBD1. The CDR3 is made up of 15 amino acids. Trimming at V came to 5 bases and at J to 1 base, leaving 6 bases not matched to a gene. In germline, CDR1 is SGHVS, CDR2 FNYEAQ. As DNA, the CDR3 is TGTGCCAGCAGCCAGAAGGGACAGGCGAACACTGAAGCTTTCTTT. Translated: CASSQKGQANTEAFF.

In its sample, this clonotype was seen once. This rearrangement joins TRBV27 to TRBJ1-2, with D tentatively TRBD1 (6 bases). Trimming pared 0 bases from V and 8 bases from J, leaving 10 bases between. Per the germline V gene, CDR1 is MNHEY and CDR2 is SMNVEV (reference sequence). The CDR3 length is 13 residues. The CDR3 coding sequence is TGTGCCAGCAGTTTATCGGGACATAGCGGCTACACCTTC. As protein: CASSLSGHSGYTF.